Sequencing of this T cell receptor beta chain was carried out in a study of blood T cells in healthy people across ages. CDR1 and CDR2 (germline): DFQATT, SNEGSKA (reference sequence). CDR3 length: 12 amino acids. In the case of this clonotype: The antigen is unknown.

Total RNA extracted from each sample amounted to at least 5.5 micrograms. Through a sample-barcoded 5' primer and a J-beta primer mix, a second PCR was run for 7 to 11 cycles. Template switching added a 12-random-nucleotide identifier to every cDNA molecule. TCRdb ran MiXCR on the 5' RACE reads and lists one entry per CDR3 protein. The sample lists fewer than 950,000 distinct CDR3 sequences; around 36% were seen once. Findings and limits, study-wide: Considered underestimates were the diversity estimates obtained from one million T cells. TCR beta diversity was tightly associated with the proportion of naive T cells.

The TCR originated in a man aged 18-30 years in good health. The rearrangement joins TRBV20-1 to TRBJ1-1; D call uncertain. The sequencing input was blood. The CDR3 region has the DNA TGCAGCGGTAGGGCACCAGACGGAGAAGCTTTCTTT. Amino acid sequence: CSGRAPDGEAFF.